This record concerns one T cell receptor beta chain sequence. The antigen is unknown. Here immunoSEQ multiplex PCR was the method, and the copy in TCRdb shows in-frame clones only, minus some. Seen here are over 85,000 clones, more than 75% observed once, and the top ten hold roughly 1.4%. The donors were part of the roughly 110-subject validation cohort, which stood apart from the 666-subject first cohort. The entry originates in a study of cytomegalovirus exposure and HLA in healthy donors. Study-level results: Reports showed the classifier diagnosing cytomegalovirus status with high specificity and sensitivity.

V lost 2 bases to trimming and J lost 0 bases, with 5 bases between them. This CDR3 is built from 15 residues. Looked up from germline, CDR1 is MDHEN and CDR2 is SYDVKM. The sample consisted of PBMCs. The receptor was isolated from a woman aged 25 to 45 in good health and CMV-seropositive. This chain joins TRBV28 and TRBJ2-6; no firm D call. CDR3 sequence reads: CASSLVNSGANVLTF. In DNA form, the CDR3 reads TGTGCCAGCAGTTTAGTAAACTCTGGGGCCAACGTCCTGACTTTC.